Each of the 31 T cell receptor beta chains below was sequenced from the same sample in a study of spatial heterogeneity in lung cancer. Findings and caveats of the study: Mutation tallies in tumors tracked expanded intratumoral alpha and beta TCR counts.

The sample's time point: sample taken at primary tumor resection. TCRdb reanalysed the 5' RACE reads using MiXCR and keeps one entry per CDR3 protein. Of roughly 2,800 distinct CDR3 sequences in the sample, 5% to 7% were seen once. These receptors' targets are unknown. Source: lung tumor tissue, taken at surgery. These receptors were collected from a male donor with early-stage non-small cell lung cancer.

This clonotype is medium-sized within its sample. This beta chain is an off-target read within a library intended for alpha chains, so its frequency means little. V gene TRBV18 combines with J gene TRBJ1-1; a weak D match, TRBD1 (6 bases). Trimming took off 6 bases at V and 3 bases at J, with 14 bases between the two ends. The CDR3 consists of 14 residues. Per germline, CDR1 KGHSH and CDR2 LQKENI. CDR3 DNA: TGTGCCAGCTCCCCATCAGGGGTGGACACTGAAGCTTTCTTT. Residues: CASSPSGVDTEAFF.

This clonotype is deemed medium-sized. The library was prepared for alpha chains; this beta chain is a stray read, so its frequency means little. The V call is TRBV20-1, the J call TRBJ2-4; maybe TRBD1 (5 bases). The germline V gene encodes CDR1 DFQATT and CDR2 SNEGSKA (reference sequence). V lost 6 bases, J lost 0 bases, and 9 bases lay in between. CDR3 size: 13 residues. The CDR3 nucleotides read TGCAGTGCCCCAGGGTTAGCCAAAAACATTCAGTACTTC. This translates into CSAPGLAKNIQYF.

By share of the sample, this clonotype is medium-sized. Because the library targeted alpha chains, this beta chain is an off-target read whose size means little. The chain recombines TRBV12-3 or TRBV12-4 with TRBJ2-7; D tentatively fits TRBD1 or TRBD2 (5 bases each). Trimming took 3 bases from V and 4 from J, leaving 10 bases between them. This CDR3 spans 13 amino acids. Here the CDR3 DNA reads TGTGCCAGCAGTTTCGAGGGGACGTACGAGCAGTACTTC. Its translation is CASSFEGTYEQYF.

Regarding this clonotype: This beta chain is an off-target read within a library intended for alpha chains, so its frequency means little. V usage is TRBV5-4 and J usage is TRBJ1-1; D unresolved. This CDR3 is built from 16 residues. V gave up 4 bases and J gave up 3 bases, with 19 bases separating them. The germline CDR1 and CDR2 sequences are SGHNT and YYREEE (reference sequence). The chain's CDR3 is CASSPPGVGLYTEAFF. DNA for the CDR3: TGTGCCAGCAGCCCCCCCGGTGTTGGCCTCTACACTGAAGCTTTCTTT.

By proportion, this clonotype is medium-sized. The library was built for alpha chains, so this beta chain is an off-target read and its size means little. This chain uses TRBV18 with TRBJ1-2; 7 positions match TRBD1. CDR1 is KGHSH and CDR2 is LQKENI in the germline V gene. V lost 2 bases and J lost 2; bases outside the gene matches: 5. This CDR3 has 15 amino acids. DNA for the CDR3: TGTGCCAGCTCACCAAACCCGACAGGGAACTATGGCTACACCTTC. Amino acids: CASSPNPTGNYGYTF.

By sample fraction, this clonotype is medium-sized. For a library built for alpha chains, this beta chain is a stray read; little rests on its size. The chain joins TRBV28 to TRBJ2-7; no definite D call. CDR1 is MDHEN, CDR2 SYDVKM, per germline. The CDR3 loop spans 12 amino acids. V lost 7 bases to trimming and J lost 6 bases, with 13 bases between them. The CDR3 coding sequence is TGTGCCAGCACCCTATGGACGGGCGAGCAGTACTTC. It translates to CASTLWTGEQYF.

This clonotype is medium-sized within its sample. As an off-target read in a library built for alpha chains, this beta chain has a frequency of little significance. The V call is TRBV28, the J call TRBJ1-2; D is undetermined. V was trimmed by 6 bases and J by 7 bases, leaving 15 bases between them. This CDR3 has 13 amino acids. CDR1 is MDHEN and CDR2 is SYDVKM in the germline V gene. Written as DNA, the CDR3 is TGTGCCAGCAGGCCCCCCGCTGGGGTTGGCTACACCTTC. This codes for CASRPPAGVGYTF.

Within the sample, this clonotype is medium-sized (0.01 to 0.1%). Since it is a stray read in a library aimed at alpha chains, this beta chain has a size that is not meaningful. This chain joins TRBV6-2 or TRBV6-3 and TRBJ2-1; D may be TRBD2 (6 bases). From germline, CDR1 is MNHEY and CDR2 SVGEGT. The CDR3 runs to 16 residues. V was trimmed by 6 bases and J by 0 bases, leaving 15 bases between them. Here the CDR3 reads CASRGSTSNSYNEQFF. CDR3 in DNA: TGTGCCAGCAGGGGATCGACTAGTAACTCCTACAATGAGCAGTTCTTC.

By its share, this clonotype is medium-sized (0.01 to 0.1%). Because the library targeted alpha chains, this beta chain is an off-target read whose size means little. The gene calls are TRBV20-1 and TRBJ1-4; D is possibly TRBD1 (6 bases). Trimming left V 0 bases short and J 13 bases short, with 12 bases between. Germline CDR1 reads DFQATT; CDR2 reads SNEGSKA (reference sequence). This CDR3 has 12 amino acids. The DNA of the CDR3 is TGCAGTGCTAGAGATGACGGACAGCTACTGTTTTTT. Translating it yields CSARDDGQLLFF.

This clonotype showed up many times. Within a library made for alpha chains, this beta chain is off target, and its count is uninformative. The chain has TRBV7-9 and TRBJ2-1, with 8 nucleotides matching TRBD1. The germline gives CDR1 SEHNR, CDR2 FQNEAQ (reference sequence). V was clipped by 4 bases and J by 10 bases; unmatched bases: 15. The CDR3 is made up of 16 amino acids. The CDR3 is CASSSRTGLSSREQFF. The CDR3, as DNA: TGTGCCAGCAGCTCGAGGACAGGGTTATCCAGCAGGGAGCAGTTCTTC. Filled out from reference TRBV7-9 and TRBJ2-1, the complete variable domain reads DTGVSQNPRHKITKRGQNVTFRCDPISEHNRLYWYRQTLGQGPEFLTYFQNEAQLEKSRLLSDRFSAERPKGSFSTLEIQRTEQGDSAMYLCASSSRTGLSSREQFFGPGTRLTVL.

This clonotype is labeled as medium-sized. This beta chain represents an off-target read in a library built for alpha chains; its size is of limited meaning. The chain employs TRBV12-3 or TRBV12-4 and TRBJ1-2, with TRBD1 matching over 7 bases. This CDR3 contains 15 residues. Germline trimming cut 3 bases from V and 7 bases from J; bases unmatched to any gene: 11. The CDR3 here is CASSFLGTDPSGYTF. For the CDR3, the DNA is TGTGCCAGCAGTTTCCTTGGGACAGACCCCTCTGGCTACACCTTC.

Details on this clonotype: Within a library made for alpha chains, this beta chain is off target, and its count is uninformative. The rearrangement uses TRBV7-9 and TRBJ1-6, with a weak D call TRBD1 (6 bases). CDR1 is SEHNR, CDR2 FQNEAQ, per germline (reference sequence). The CDR3 consists of 15 residues. V shed 5 bases and J shed 7 bases, with 15 bases lying between them. The CDR3 spells CASSPRQGRNSPLHF. CDR3 nucleotides: TGTGCCAGCAGCCCACGGCAGGGGCGGAATTCACCCCTCCACTTT.

This clonotype was seen a few times. A library made for alpha chains picked up this beta chain off target, so its size means little. The chain recombines TRBV7-3 with TRBJ1-5; unclear D gene. CDR1 is SGHTA, CDR2 FQGTGA, per germline. V was pared by 5 bases and J by 7 bases, with 12 bases between. The CDR3 is made up of 13 amino acids. CDR3 sequence reads: CASSVDLGQPQHF. The DNA of the CDR3 is TGTGCCAGCAGCGTTGACTTGGGGCAGCCCCAGCATTTT.

By share, this clonotype counts as large (0.1 to 1%). With the library built for alpha chains, this beta chain is off target and its frequency is not meaningful. The chain uses TRBV6-5 and TRBJ1-1, with a tentative D call TRBD1 (5 bases). With 8 bases removed from V and 8 bases from J, the gap between germline ends came to 15 bases. The germline CDR1 and CDR2 sequences are MNHEY and SVGAGI. The CDR3 has 12 amino acids. The CDR3: CASFHRGSEAFF. As DNA, the CDR3 is TGTGCCAGCTTTCACCGGGGCAGCGAAGCTTTCTTT.

Within the sample, this clonotype is medium-sized. This beta chain represents an off-target read in a library built for alpha chains; its size is of limited meaning. The gene calls are TRBV15 and TRBJ2-7; 9 nucleotides align to TRBD1. V lost 2 bases and J lost 3; bases outside the gene matches: 8. This CDR3 is built from 16 residues. CDR1 and CDR2 from the germline V gene are LNHNV and YYDKDF (reference sequence). CDR3 protein: CATSRKPGQGFYEQYF. CDR3 coding DNA: TGTGCCACCAGCAGAAAACCGGGACAGGGTTTCTACGAGCAGTACTTC.

This clonotype is labeled medium-sized (0.01 to 0.1%). Being off target in a library aimed at alpha chains, this beta chain has a size of little meaning. This chain connects TRBV7-8 to TRBJ2-7; no firm D call. Germline CDR1 and CDR2: SGHVS and FQNEAQ. V was shortened by 3 bases and J by 5 bases, with 11 bases between the two germline ends. CDR3 length: 13 residues. This CDR3 reads CASSFGAGHEQYF. CDR3 DNA: TGTGCCAGCAGCTTCGGCGCAGGCCACGAGCAGTACTTC.

This clonotype was seen repeatedly, ten times or more. The size of this beta chain means little, since it is a stray read in a library made for alpha chains. This chain uses TRBV6-5 with TRBJ2-6; D unclear. The CDR3 sequence is 15 residues long. The V and J ends lost 4 bases and 0 bases respectively, with 7 bases between them. The germline CDR1 and CDR2 sequences are MNHEY and SVGAGI. Here the CDR3 DNA reads TGTGCCAGCAGTTTGGCTCCCTCTGGGGCCAACGTCCTGACTTTC. The encoded protein is CASSLAPSGANVLTF.

This clonotype is medium-sized within its sample. With the library built for alpha chains, this beta chain is off target and its frequency is not meaningful. The gene calls are TRBV6-5 and TRBJ1-2; D remains ambiguous. Trimming took off 0 bases at V and 4 bases at J, with 12 bases between the two ends. This CDR3 region has 15 residues. Germline V CDR1 and CDR2: MNHEY, SVGAGI. The CDR3 is CASSYSSGPSYGYTF. The CDR3 nucleotides read TGTGCCAGCAGTTACTCATCCGGGCCATCCTATGGCTACACCTTC.

Notes on this clonotype: A library made for alpha chains picked up this beta chain off target, so its size means little. The chain has TRBV6-6 and TRBJ2-7, with TRBD2 identical over 9 bases. The length of the CDR3 is 18 residues. The V segment lost 0 bases and the J segment 6 bases; nucleotides outside the gene matches: 15. In germline, CDR1 is MNHNY, CDR2 SVGAGI (reference sequence). The DNA of the CDR3 is TGTGCCAGCAGTTACTCTCACCCCATAGCGGGGGCGTTTTCCGAGCAGTACTTC. The encoded protein is CASSYSHPIAGAFSEQYF.

This clonotype is medium-sized. The library was built for alpha chains, so this beta chain is an off-target read and its size means little. The rearrangement uses TRBV6-5 and TRBJ2-5; 7 positions agree with TRBD1. This CDR3 comprises 15 residues. With V trimmed by 5 bases and J by 1 base, 7 bases remained unmatched. In germline, CDR1 is MNHEY, CDR2 SVGAGI. CDR3 DNA sequence: TGTGCCAGCAGTCCCTGGACAGGACCCCAAGAGACCCAGTACTTC. Encoded protein: CASSPWTGPQETQYF.

By share of the sample, this clonotype is medium-sized. The size of this beta chain means little, since it is a stray read in a library made for alpha chains. The V and J genes are TRBV3-1 and TRBJ2-2, with D perhaps TRBD1 (6 bases). The CDR3 is 14 amino acids. Between the trimmed V and J ends, which lost 4 bases and 7 bases, there was a span of 13 bases. CDR1 and CDR2 from the germline V gene are LGHDT and YNNKEL (reference sequence). CDR3 loop: CASSPYRVDGELFF. DNA for the CDR3: TGTGCCAGCAGCCCTTACAGGGTGGACGGGGAGCTGTTTTTT.

This clonotype rates as medium-sized. The library was prepared for alpha chains; this beta chain is a stray read, so its frequency means little. The rearrangement links TRBV28 to TRBJ2-7; D remains ambiguous. This CDR3 is built from 14 residues. The V end was cut by 3 bases, the J end by 1 base, with 10 bases between. The germline gives CDR1 MDHEN, CDR2 SYDVKM. CDR3 nucleotides: TGTGCCAGCAGTTTGCAGTTGGGTTCCTACGAGCAGTACTTC. Translated: CASSLQLGSYEQYF.

This clonotype is medium-sized in the sample. Little can be read into the size of this beta chain, an off-target read in a library designed for alpha chains. V is TRBV2 and J is TRBJ2-7; D unclear. The V gene's germline CDR1 is SNHLY and CDR2 FYNNEI. The CDR3 length is 11 residues. The V and J ends lost 2 bases and 5 bases respectively, with 4 bases between them. The CDR3 loop is CASSEFDEQYF. The CDR3 bases are TGTGCCAGCAGTGAATTCGACGAGCAGTACTTC.

This clonotype is medium-sized by share. The library was built for alpha chains, so this beta chain is an off-target read and its size means little. V usage is TRBV5-8 and J usage is TRBJ1-4, with 7 bases aligning to TRBD1. The CDR3 is made up of 15 amino acids. CDR1 is SGHTS and CDR2 is YDEGEE in the germline V gene. V was clipped by 0 bases and J by 2 bases; unmatched bases: 1. CDR3 sequence (DNA): TGTGCCAGCAGCTTGGGACAGGGCACTAATGAAAAACTGTTTTTT. This encodes CASSLGQGTNEKLFF.

By sample share, this clonotype is medium-sized. As an off-target read in a library built for alpha chains, this beta chain has a frequency of little significance. The chain couples TRBV29-1 to TRBJ1-2; 10 nucleotides match TRBD1. The germline gives CDR1 SQVTM, CDR2 ANQGSEA. V trimming: 8 bases; J trimming: 3 bases; junction bases outside the gene matches: 12. The CDR3 consists of 15 residues. CDR3 loop: CSSGQGKGYDYGYTF. The CDR3 nucleotides are TGCAGCTCGGGACAGGGGAAGGGCTATGACTATGGCTACACCTTC.

Relative to its sample, this clonotype is medium-sized. As an off-target read in a library built for alpha chains, this beta chain has a frequency of little significance. This chain links TRBV5-1 with TRBJ2-3; tentative D call: TRBD2 (6 bases). The V gene's germline CDR1 is SGHRS and CDR2 YFSETQ. This CDR3 is 16 amino acids long. Trimming took off 0 bases at V and 0 bases at J, with 11 bases between the two ends. In DNA form, the CDR3 reads TGCGCCAGCAGCTTGGCAGGTAGCGGAAGCACAGATACGCAGTATTTT. It specifies CASSLAGSGSTDTQYF.

This clonotype counts as medium-sized. The library was designed around alpha chains, so this beta chain is a stray read whose abundance carries little weight. The V call is TRBV6-2 or TRBV6-3, the J call TRBJ1-5; 7 bases fit TRBD1. Germline trimming cut 10 bases from V and 3 bases from J; bases unmatched to any gene: 6. This CDR3 is built from 13 residues. In germline, CDR1 is MNHEY, CDR2 SVGEGT. The CDR3 bases are TGTGCCATCGCACAGGGGTTCAATCAGCCCCAGCATTTT. This gives the protein CAIAQGFNQPQHF.

This clonotype is medium-sized within its sample. Little can be read into the size of this beta chain, an off-target read in a library designed for alpha chains. The chain combines TRBV5-1 with TRBJ2-3; D not certain. CDR1 and CDR2 (germline): SGHRS, YFSETQ. This CDR3 has 11 amino acids. V was shortened by 4 bases and J by 9 bases, with 9 bases between the two germline ends. The CDR3 DNA is TGCGCCAGCAGCCTGGTAGGGACGCAGTATTTT. Translation: CASSLVGTQYF.

By share of the sample, this clonotype is large. As an off-target read in a library built for alpha chains, this beta chain has a frequency of little significance. V is TRBV13 and J is TRBJ1-5; possible D gene TRBD1, 5 bases. Trimming cost V 3 bases and J 3 bases, with 9 bases left between them. The CDR3 loop spans 14 amino acids. The germline V gene encodes CDR1 PRHDT and CDR2 FYEKMQ (reference sequence). The CDR3 loop is CASSLAGINQPQHF. The CDR3 coding sequence is TGTGCCAGCAGCTTGGCAGGGATCAATCAGCCCCAGCATTTT.

This clonotype is categorized as medium-sized. Because the library targeted alpha chains, this beta chain is an off-target read whose size means little. The rearrangement links TRBV6-2 or TRBV6-3 to TRBJ1-5; D might be TRBD1 (5 bases). CDR1 and CDR2 from the germline V gene are MNHEY and SVGEGT. With 10 bases removed from V and 0 bases from J, the gap between germline ends came to 10 bases. The CDR3 spans 13 residues. The CDR3 DNA reads TGTGCCACCCGGGACGGTAGCAATCAGCCCCAGCATTTT. Translated, it gives CATRDGSNQPQHF.

This clonotype was observed a handful of times. In a library made to pick up alpha chains, this beta chain is a stray read with a size that means little. The V and J genes are TRBV27 and TRBJ2-1, with 7 bases fitting TRBD2. Trimming took 4 bases from V and 3 from J; bases not matched to a gene: 9. CDR1 is MNHEY, CDR2 SMNVEV, per germline (reference sequence). The CDR3 has 16 residues. Here the CDR3 DNA reads TGTGCCAGCAGTTCCGCCTTCGGGAGGTTCTACAATGAGCAGTTCTTC. This codes for CASSSAFGRFYNEQFF.